This TCR beta chain emerged from a study of blood T cell repertoires in COVID-19. The V gene's germline CDR1 is MNHEY and CDR2 SMNVEV (reference sequence). This CDR3 contains 12 residues. V dropped 4 bases and J dropped 10; count of bases not matched to a gene: 4. Authors' methods: Nucleated cell counts were estimated from reference gene primer amplification. Sequencing used immunoSEQ multiplex PCR; TCRdb keeps in-frame clones, though not all of them. The V and J calls and the clone size are those of that table, but D and trimming were determined from the DNA. The data contain 650,000 to 800,000 clones, 85% to 90% of them singletons.

This chain uses TRBV27 with TRBJ2-1; 7 bases map to TRBD1. The sample taken for sequencing was peripheral blood. The sequence came from a woman under 30 with acute or convalescent COVID-19. The CDR3 reads CASSSTGNEQFF. The DNA of the CDR3 is TGTGCCAGCAGTTCGACAGGGAACGAGCAGTTCTTC.